This TCR beta chain was observed in a study of shared clonotypes between healthy human individuals. Study information: Donors consisted of a couple of women and a few men between 18 and 49.

This clone was observed a few times. Its antigen remains unidentified. Repertoires were generated with immunoSEQ multiplex PCR, while TCRdb's copy carries only in-frame clones and drops some. This sample yields roughly 680,000 clones, of which roughly 72% are seen a single time; under 2% belongs to the top ten. Findings and caveats of the study: Sequencing of the sorted subsets was shown by rarefaction to be incomplete despite large depth.

V trimming: 2 bases; J trimming: 5 bases; junction bases outside the gene matches: 7. The germline CDR1 and CDR2 sequences are MDHEN and SYDVKM. This CDR3 has 15 residues. This chain links TRBV28 with TRBJ2-5; 8 bases match TRBD2. The clonotype originates from a woman in her twenties or thirties in good health. Sequenced sample: memory CD4+ T cells sorted from blood. Sample subset: CD45RA-negative fraction. CDR3 nucleotides: TGTGCCAGCAGTTTACGGCTAGCGGGTTACGAGACCCAGTACTTC. This codes for CASSLRLAGYETQYF.